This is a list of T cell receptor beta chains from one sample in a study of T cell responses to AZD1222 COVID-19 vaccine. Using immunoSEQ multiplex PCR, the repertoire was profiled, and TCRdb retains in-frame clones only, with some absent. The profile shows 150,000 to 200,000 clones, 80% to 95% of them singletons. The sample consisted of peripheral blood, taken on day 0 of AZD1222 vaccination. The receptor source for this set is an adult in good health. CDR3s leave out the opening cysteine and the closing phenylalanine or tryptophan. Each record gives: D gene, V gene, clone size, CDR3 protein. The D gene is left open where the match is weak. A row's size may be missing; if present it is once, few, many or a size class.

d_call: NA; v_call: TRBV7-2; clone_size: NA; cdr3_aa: AGSLEASYNSPLH
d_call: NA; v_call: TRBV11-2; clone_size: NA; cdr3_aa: ASSFLGREAF
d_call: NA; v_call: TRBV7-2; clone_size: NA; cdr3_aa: ASSPGVIYEQF
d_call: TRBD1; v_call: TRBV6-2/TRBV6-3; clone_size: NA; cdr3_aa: ASSFAGQGHQPQH
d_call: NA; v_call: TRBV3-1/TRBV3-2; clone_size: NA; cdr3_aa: ASSQGGSFTEAF
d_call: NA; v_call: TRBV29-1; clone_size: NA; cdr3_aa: SVGVNTEAF
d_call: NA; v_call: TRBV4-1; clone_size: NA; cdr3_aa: ASSQGGGSQPQH
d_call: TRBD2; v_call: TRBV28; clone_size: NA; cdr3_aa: ASSYISGGPSDTQY
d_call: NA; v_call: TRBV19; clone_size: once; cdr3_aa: ASRSGTPNTEAF
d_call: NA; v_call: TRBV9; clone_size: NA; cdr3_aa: ASSVGGISYEQY
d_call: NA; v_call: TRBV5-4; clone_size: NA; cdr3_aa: ASSLYKRSTDTQY
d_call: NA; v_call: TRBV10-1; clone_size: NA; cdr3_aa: ASSVQLYSNQPQH
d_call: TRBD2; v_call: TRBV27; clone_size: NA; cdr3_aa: ATGGRVLDEQF
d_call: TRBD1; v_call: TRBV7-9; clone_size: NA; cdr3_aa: ASSPHQLSGTGRVPQF
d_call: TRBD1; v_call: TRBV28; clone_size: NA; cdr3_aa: ASTDRAGGYT
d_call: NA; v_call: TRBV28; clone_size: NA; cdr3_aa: ASIGGYNEQF
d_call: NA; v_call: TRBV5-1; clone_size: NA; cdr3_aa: ASSLRQGYEQY
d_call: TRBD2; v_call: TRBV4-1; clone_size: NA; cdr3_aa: ASSKIAGSSYNEQF
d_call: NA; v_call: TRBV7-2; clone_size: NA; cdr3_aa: ASSLEAGNSYEQY
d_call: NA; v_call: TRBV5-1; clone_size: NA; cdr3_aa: ASSQALDEKLF
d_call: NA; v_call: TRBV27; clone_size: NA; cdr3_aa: ASSPLAQH
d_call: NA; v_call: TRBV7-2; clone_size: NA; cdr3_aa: ASSGRTVIYGYT
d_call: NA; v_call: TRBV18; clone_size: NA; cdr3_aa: ASSPGYEQY
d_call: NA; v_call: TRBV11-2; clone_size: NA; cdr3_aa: ASSYGMRDTQY
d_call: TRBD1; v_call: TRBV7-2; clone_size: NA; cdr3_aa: ASSLTGDEQY
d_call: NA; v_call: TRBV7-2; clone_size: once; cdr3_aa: ASSPLGGRAYEQY
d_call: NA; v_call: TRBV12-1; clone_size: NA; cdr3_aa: ASTGRGANRRAF
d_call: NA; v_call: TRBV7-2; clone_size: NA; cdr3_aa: ASSSLAGLGTEAF
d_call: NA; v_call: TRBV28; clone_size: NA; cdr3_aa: ASSNSETGRFGTEAF
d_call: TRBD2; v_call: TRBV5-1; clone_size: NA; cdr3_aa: ASSWGLAGPKGETQY
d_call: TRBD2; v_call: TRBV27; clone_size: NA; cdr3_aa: ASSPYGGGPGELF
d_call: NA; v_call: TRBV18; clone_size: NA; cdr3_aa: ASSPEGNSPLH
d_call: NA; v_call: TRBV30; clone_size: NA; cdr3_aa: ALSLASGNTIY
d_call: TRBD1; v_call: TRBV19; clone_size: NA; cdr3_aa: ASSTIPYWTGTEAF
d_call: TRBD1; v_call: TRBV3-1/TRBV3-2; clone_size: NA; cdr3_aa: ASSQVLERDREETQY
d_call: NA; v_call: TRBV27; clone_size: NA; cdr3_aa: ASSGVGDTQY
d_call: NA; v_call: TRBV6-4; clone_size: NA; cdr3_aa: ASSDQQGKLF
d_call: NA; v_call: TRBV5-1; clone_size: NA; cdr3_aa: ASSPTGAEEKLF
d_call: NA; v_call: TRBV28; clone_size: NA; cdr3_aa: ASSQAGGGNQPQH
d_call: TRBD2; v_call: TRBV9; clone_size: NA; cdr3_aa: ASSNKTSGDPNEQF
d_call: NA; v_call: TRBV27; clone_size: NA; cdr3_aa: ASSLTADWAAEAF
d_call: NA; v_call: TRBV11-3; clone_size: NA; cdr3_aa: ASSSDGRGYT
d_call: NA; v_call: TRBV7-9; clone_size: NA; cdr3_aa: ASSPELGGEKLF
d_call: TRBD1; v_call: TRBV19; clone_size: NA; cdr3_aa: ASSYGSRGRDGTDTQY
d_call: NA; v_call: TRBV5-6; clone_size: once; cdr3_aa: ASSLRGAQNTIY
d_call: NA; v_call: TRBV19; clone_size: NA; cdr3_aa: ASSLTVNQPQH
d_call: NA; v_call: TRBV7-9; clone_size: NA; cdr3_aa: ASTLGVIYEQY
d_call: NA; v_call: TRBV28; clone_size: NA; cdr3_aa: ASSLWAENTEAF